The TCR beta chain under discussion was sequenced for a study of beta chain features in type 1 diabetes. Overall study: The patient and healthy donor groups were comparable for age, gender and cell yields.

V was trimmed by 5 bases and J by 2 bases, leaving 7 bases between them. CDR3 length equals 14 residues. Germline V gene lookup returns CDR1 SGHAT and CDR2 FQNNGV. Regarding this clone: Its antigen is as yet unknown.

The sequenced template was cDNA made from the entire isolated RNA. Repertoires were generated with immunoSEQ multiplex PCR, while TCRdb's copy carries only in-frame clones and drops some. The table has 130,000 to 150,000 clones, about 13% seen once; the top ten hold under 1.5%. Whole-study findings and limits: Among all four CD4+ subsets, Type 1 diabetes patients had TCRB CDR3s that were moderately but significantly shorter. PCR may have favored shorter templates equally in patients and controls.

The chain links TRBV11-2 to TRBJ2-6; the D is unclear. The receptor comes from a young man with type 1 diabetes. Sequencing was performed on central memory CD4+ T cells from blood. The CDR3 loop reads CASSRVAGANVLTF. The CDR3 nucleotides are TGTGCCAGCAGCCGTGTCGCTGGGGCCAACGTCCTGACTTTC.